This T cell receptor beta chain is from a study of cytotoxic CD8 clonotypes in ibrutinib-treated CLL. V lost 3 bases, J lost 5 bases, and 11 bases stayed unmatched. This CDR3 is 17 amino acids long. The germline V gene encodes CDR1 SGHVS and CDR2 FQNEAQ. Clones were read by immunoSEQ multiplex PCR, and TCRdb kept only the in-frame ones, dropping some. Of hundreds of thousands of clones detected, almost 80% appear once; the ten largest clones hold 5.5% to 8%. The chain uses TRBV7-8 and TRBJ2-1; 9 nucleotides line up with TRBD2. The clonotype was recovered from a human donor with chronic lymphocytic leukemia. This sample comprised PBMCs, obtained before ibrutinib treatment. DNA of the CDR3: TGTGCCAGCAGCTTTTGGGCGCGGGCTAGCGGGAACAATGAGCAGTTCTTC. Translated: CASSFWARASGNNEQFF.